There are many counts of the clone carrying this T cell receptor beta chain. Its matching antigen is unknown. This sample was included in a study of regulatory T cells in long-lasting Graves disease. Overall study context: Newly diagnosed Graves' patients had taken antithyroid drugs under 3 months.

General study findings and limits: Relative to newly diagnosed Graves' patients, persistent ones had lower TCR diversity. Segments TRBV28, TRBJ1-2 and TRBJ2-5 showed preferential usage in persistent disease.

Time point defined: newly diagnosed GD, antithyroid drugs for less than 3 months. After RNA was extracted from PBMCs, the TCR library was made from it. TCR beta libraries were built with iRepertoire HTBI primers and Arm-PCR of CDR3 regions. MiXCR, applied by TCRdb to the multiplex PCR reads, yields one record per CDR3 protein. The sample shows 350,000 to 500,000 distinct CDR3 sequences, 15% to 20% of them seen only once. CDR3 length equals 13 residues. J was trimmed by 6 bases and V by 0 bases; bases with no gene match: 2. CDR1 and CDR2 (germline): SGHRS, YFSETQ. The same sample was also studied in work on T cells in Graves' hyperthyroidism and ophthalmopathy. That study adds: Before onset, by a median of around 6.4 months, the model predicted ophthalmopathy.

Specimen: peripheral blood mononuclear cells (PBMCs), collected at new diagnosis, from a patient treated with antithyroid drugs. The TCR was taken from a woman aged 25 to 39 with Graves disease. The chain employs TRBV5-1 and TRBJ1-1; 7 bases fit TRBD1. The DNA for the CDR3 is TGCGCCAGCAGCTTGGGACAGGGATCTGAAGCTTTCTTT. It yields the protein CASSLGQGSEAFF.